This TCR beta chain is drawn from a study of blood T cell repertoires in COVID-19. Study details: COVID-19 samples collected from the United States, Italy and Spain covered acute and convalescent phases. Sample material is recorded as cDNA or gDNA derived from T cells, B-cell-depleted T cells, or PBMCs.

Here immunoSEQ multiplex PCR was the method, and the copy in TCRdb shows in-frame clones only, minus some. The table has around 180,000 clones, over 75% seen once. Germline lookup yields CDR1 SGHTA and CDR2 FQGNSA. Trimming cost V 5 bases and J 4 bases; bases outside gene matches: 2. The CDR3 has 13 residues. The sequencing input was peripheral blood. The chain uses TRBV7-2 and TRBJ1-3; 7 nucleotides agree with TRBD1. The TCR sequence derives from a person aged 65 to 79 with COVID-19, enrolled during active disease. CDR3 region: CASSPGQGNTIYF. The CDR3 DNA reads TGTGCCAGCAGCCCGGGACAGGGAAACACCATATATTTT.